These 26 T cell receptor beta chains originate from one sample sequenced in a study of blood T cell repertoires in COVID-19. Assay: immunoSEQ multiplex PCR; the TCRdb copy retains only in-frame clones and omits some. The profile shows roughly 290,000 clones, roughly 88% of them singletons. Sequencing was performed on peripheral blood. The receptors originated from a human donor with COVID-19, enrolled during active disease. The donor label of this sample is uncertain.

V is TRBV11-2 and J is TRBJ2-7; unclear D gene. The CDR3 extends over 14 amino acids. Germline V CDR1 and CDR2: SGHAT, FQNNGV. V shed 5 bases and J shed 3 bases, with 14 bases lying between them. The CDR3: CASSPFSAGYEQYF. CDR3 nucleotides: TGTGCCAGCAGCCCTTTTTCCGCCGGCTACGAGCAGTACTTC.

The chain joins TRBV20-1 to TRBJ2-5, with TRBD2 identical over 9 bases. J was trimmed by 4 bases and V by 3 bases; bases with no gene match: 12. The germline gives CDR1 DFQATT, CDR2 SNEGSKA (reference sequence). This CDR3 contains 16 residues. DNA of the CDR3: TGCAGTGCTAGTTGGGCTAGCGGGGACTGGGTAGAGACCCAGTACTTC. Translating gives CSASWASGDWVETQYF.

The genes are TRBV7-2 and TRBJ2-5; 8 bases align to TRBD2. Germline V lookup: CDR1 SGHTA, CDR2 FQGNSA. CDR3 size: 16 residues. V was clipped by 0 bases and J by 5 bases; unmatched bases: 8. Here the CDR3 DNA reads TGTGCCAGCAGCTTAGCGGGGCTAGCGGGTGGGGAGACCCAGTACTTC. Amino acids: CASSLAGLAGGETQYF.

The chain has TRBV28 and TRBJ2-7; D is possibly TRBD1 (5 bases). Trimming took 2 bases from V and 1 from J, leaving 9 bases between them. The germline V gene encodes CDR1 MDHEN and CDR2 SYDVKM. The CDR3 is 14 amino acids. CDR3 sequence: CASSLGGASYEQYF. The CDR3 DNA reads as TGTGCCAGCAGTTTAGGTGGGGCTTCCTACGAGCAGTACTTC.

This clone has just one count. V usage is TRBV30 and J usage is TRBJ1-1, with a tentative D call TRBD1 (6 bases). CDR3 length: 14 residues. Looked up from germline, CDR1 is GTSNPN and CDR2 is SVGIG (reference sequence). V lost 2 bases and J 5 bases, leaving 15 bases between the germline ends. The CDR3 loop is CAWSLTGLRTEAFF. DNA for the CDR3: TGTGCCTGGAGTTTAACAGGGCTGCGAACTGAAGCTTTCTTT.

The J gene is TRBJ2-1, the V gene TRBV27; 7 bases align to TRBD2. Germline V gene data show CDR1 as MNHEY and CDR2 as SMNVEV (reference sequence). J lost 6 bases, V lost 5 bases, and 22 bases had no gene match. The CDR3 spans 19 residues. This CDR3 reads CASSPRRGSGATLLNEQFF. The CDR3 DNA is TGTGCCAGCAGTCCCCGTCGAGGGAGCGGGGCCACCCTTCTCAATGAGCAGTTCTTC.

The chain carries TRBV18 and TRBJ2-7; D perhaps matches TRBD2 (5 bases). The CDR3 has 14 amino acids. With 0 bases removed from V and 6 bases from J, the gap between germline ends came to 12 bases. Germline loops: CDR1 KGHSH, CDR2 LQKENI. The CDR3 region has the DNA TGTGCCAGCTCACCACCGCTCCAGGAGGTCGAGCAGTACTTC. This encodes CASSPPLQEVEQYF. The full variable domain, with the rest looked up from reference TRBV18 and TRBJ2-7, is NAGVMQNPRHLVRRRGQEARLRCSPMKGHSHVYWYRQLPEEGLKFMVYLQKENIIDESGMPKERFSAEFPKEGPSILRIQQVVRGDSAAYFCASSPPLQEVEQYFGPGTRLTVT.

This chain links TRBV6-1 with TRBJ2-7, with D perhaps matching TRBD2 (5 bases). The V end was cut by 2 bases, the J end by 2 bases, with 13 bases between. The CDR3 is 15 amino acids. Germline V CDR1 and CDR2: MNHNS, SASEGT. DNA for the CDR3: TGTGCCAGCAGTGAATCATTAGCGACGCCCTACGAGCAGTACTTC. The encoded protein is CASSESLATPYEQYF.

This sequence joins TRBV11-2 and TRBJ2-5, with 12 bases matching TRBD2. CDR3 length equals 15 residues. Unmatched junction bases numbered 5, after V lost 4 bases and J lost 5 bases. The germline V gene encodes CDR1 SGHAT and CDR2 FQNNGV. The chain's CDR3 is CASSSRLAGVETQYF. CDR3 in DNA: TGTGCCAGCAGCTCTCGACTAGCGGGAGTGGAGACCCAGTACTTC.

J is TRBJ1-2 and V is TRBV5-1; TRBD1 matches at 8 bases. CDR3 length equals 13 residues. Per the germline V gene, CDR1 is SGHRS and CDR2 is YFSETQ. J lost 6 bases, V lost 1 base, and 2 bases had no gene match. The CDR3 nucleotides read TGCGCCAGCAGCTTGCAGGGGGCTGATGGCTACACCTTC. Translating it yields CASSLQGADGYTF. Using reference TRBV5-1 and TRBJ1-2 for the parts outside the CDR3, the full variable domain is KAGVTQTPRYLIKTRGQQVTLSCSPISGHRSVSWYQQTPGQGLQFLFEYFSETQRNKGNFPGRFSGRQFSNSRSEMNVSTLELGDSALYLCASSLQGADGYTFGSGTRLTVV.

The chain is built from TRBV30 and TRBJ1-2; 7 positions match TRBD1. Trimming took 1 base from V and 4 from J; bases not matched to a gene: 12. The germline gives CDR1 GTSNPN, CDR2 SVGIG (reference sequence). The CDR3 is 16 amino acids. CDR3 in DNA: TGTGCCTGGAGTGGGGGGACAGAGGATATGCTCTATGGCTACACCTTC. Encoded protein: CAWSGGTEDMLYGYTF.

The chain uses TRBV6-5 and TRBJ1-3; D possibly corresponds to TRBD1 (5 bases). The V end was cut by 2 bases, the J end by 5 bases, with 13 bases between. The length of the CDR3 is 15 residues. Germline CDR1 is MNHEY and CDR2 is SVGAGI. The CDR3 spells CASSYDRTGRNTIYF. CDR3 sequence (DNA): TGTGCCAGCAGTTACGACAGAACGGGTCGAAACACCATATATTTT.

The chain links TRBV27 to TRBJ1-2; TRBD1 matches at 8 bases. With V trimmed by 0 bases and J by 7 bases, 4 bases remained unmatched. The CDR3 contains 14 residues. Germline V gene data show CDR1 as MNHEY and CDR2 as SMNVEV (reference sequence). CDR3 sequence (DNA): TGTGCCAGCAGTTTATCGCAGGGGGCGACTGGCTACACCTTC. Protein: CASSLSQGATGYTF.

The chain employs TRBV5-4 and TRBJ2-5; TRBD2 aligns across 9 bases. This CDR3 has 16 residues. The V gene end was trimmed by 5 bases and the J gene end by 4 bases; junction bases not matched to a gene: 12. CDR1 is SGHNT, CDR2 YYREEE, per germline (reference sequence). The DNA of the CDR3 is TGTGCCAGCAGGGGGGGGTTAGCGGGAGATGCAGAGACCCAGTACTTC. It yields the protein CASRGGLAGDAETQYF.

The rearrangement uses TRBV6-2 or TRBV6-3 and TRBJ1-1; D gene ambiguous. V shed 0 bases and J shed 4 bases, with 6 bases lying between them. Germline V CDR1 and CDR2: MNHEY, SVGEGT. The CDR3 extends over 13 amino acids. The CDR3 here is CASSYSAVTEAFF. The CDR3 nucleotides read TGTGCCAGCAGTTACTCGGCGGTCACTGAAGCTTTCTTT.

The rearrangement joins TRBV18 to TRBJ1-1; tentatively, D is TRBD1 (5 bases). The CDR3 is made up of 16 amino acids. Trimming cost V 4 bases and J 11 bases, with 26 bases left between them. Germline loops: CDR1 KGHSH, CDR2 LQKENI. As DNA, the CDR3 is TGTGCCAGCTCACTCGCAATACCCCGCATTGGGGGGATGGCTTTCTTT. It translates to CASSLAIPRIGGMAFF.

This sequence joins TRBV27 and TRBJ1-5; 7 positions agree with TRBD1. The CDR3 length is 19 residues. V dropped 5 bases and J dropped 3; count of bases not matched to a gene: 19. Germline-derived CDR1 and CDR2 are MNHEY and SMNVEV (reference sequence). As DNA, the CDR3 is TGTGCCAGCAGTCCTCAGGGGGACCTACCGGGACGGCACAATCAGCCCCAGCATTTT. Amino acid sequence: CASSPQGDLPGRHNQPQHF.

The rearrangement uses TRBV20-1 and TRBJ2-1, with TRBD2 matching over 9 bases. Losses at the gene ends were 3 bases for V and 1 base for J; bases not matched to a gene: 7. Germline V lookup: CDR1 DFQATT, CDR2 SNEGSKA (reference sequence). The CDR3 is 16 residues long. CDR3 DNA sequence: TGCAGTGCTAGTAGTCTAGCGGGAATGTCCTACAATGAGCAGTTCTTC. As protein: CSASSLAGMSYNEQFF.

V gene TRBV29-1 combines with J gene TRBJ1-4; possibly TRBD1 for D (6 bases). This CDR3 has 12 amino acids. V shed 6 bases and J shed 8 bases, with 13 bases lying between them. CDR1 and CDR2 (germline): SQVTM, ANQGSEA. This chain's CDR3 is CSVPGVGEKLFF. The CDR3 DNA is TGCAGCGTCCCAGGGGTCGGAGAAAAACTGTTTTTT.

The V and J genes are TRBV12-3 or TRBV12-4 and TRBJ1-5; D might be TRBD1 (6 bases). The CDR3 consists of 13 residues. V lost 10 bases and J 4 bases, leaving 14 bases between the germline ends. CDR3 DNA sequence: TGTGCCACGCACTGGGGGCGGAATCAGCCCCAGCATTTT. Encoded protein: CATHWGRNQPQHF.

This rearrangement joins TRBV7-3 to TRBJ2-1; the match to TRBD1 covers 7 bases. Germline assignment: CDR1 SGHTA and CDR2 FQGTGA. J was trimmed by 9 bases and V by 4 bases; bases with no gene match: 0. This CDR3 has 11 amino acids. CDR3 region: CASSSGGEQFF. The DNA for the CDR3 is TGTGCCAGCAGCTCAGGGGGTGAGCAGTTCTTC. Full variable domain (remainder filled in from reference TRBV7-3 and TRBJ2-1): GAGVSQTPSNKVTEKGKYVELRCDPISGHTALYWYRQSLGQGPEFLIYFQGTGAADDSGLPNDRFFAVRPEGSVSTLKIQRTERGDSAVYLCASSSGGEQFFGPGTRLTVL.

The chain carries TRBV24-1 and TRBJ2-5; TRBD2 might be the D (6 bases). The CDR3 covers 15 residues. V shed 7 bases and J shed 5 bases, with 19 bases lying between them. Germline-derived CDR1 and CDR2 are KGHDR and SFDVKD. The CDR3 spells CATSDPRGSGETQYF. The CDR3 bases are TGTGCCACCAGCGACCCGCGGGGATCCGGGGAGACCCAGTACTTC.

The genes are TRBV7-3 and TRBJ1-2, with 7 bases that match TRBD1. The germline V gene has CDR1 SGHTA and CDR2 FQGTGA. V was pared by 5 bases and J by 6 bases, with 12 bases of the junction left unmatched. This CDR3 comprises 15 residues. CDR3 DNA: TGTGCCAGCAGCCCGAAGGGACAGTCGGGGCATGGCTACACCTTC. It codes for CASSPKGQSGHGYTF.

There are a few counts of this clone. V and J are TRBV18 and TRBJ2-7, with D possibly TRBD1 on 5 matching bases. The CDR3 sequence is 13 residues long. Germline V gene lookup returns CDR1 KGHSH and CDR2 LQKENI. V was cut by 5 bases and J by 0 bases, with 8 bases left in between. The DNA for the CDR3 is TGTGCCAGCTCAGCGGACATCTCCTACGAGCAGTACTTC. Protein sequence: CASSADISYEQYF.

This clone was seen only a few times. This chain uses TRBV3-1 (or the pseudogene TRBV3-2) with TRBJ2-1; 11 nucleotides align to TRBD2. Trimming at V came to 8 bases and at J to 0 bases, leaving 9 bases not matched to a gene. Germline V gives CDR1 LGHDT, CDR2 YNNKEL (reference sequence). The CDR3 has 17 amino acids. The CDR3 DNA reads TGTGCCAGCCTTACTAGCGGGAGTCGCAGCTCCTACAATGAGCAGTTCTTC. Protein: CASLTSGSRSSYNEQFF.

The chain is built from TRBV21-1 and TRBJ2-1; TRBD2 was called by the table and not checked on the DNA. TRBV21-1 is reported as a pseudogene. This CDR3 region has 17 residues. DNA of the CDR3: TGTGCCAGCAGCAAAGTAGGTGTCCGTCCTAGCGGAAATGAGCAGTTCTTC. Translating gives CASSKVGVRPSGNEQFF.